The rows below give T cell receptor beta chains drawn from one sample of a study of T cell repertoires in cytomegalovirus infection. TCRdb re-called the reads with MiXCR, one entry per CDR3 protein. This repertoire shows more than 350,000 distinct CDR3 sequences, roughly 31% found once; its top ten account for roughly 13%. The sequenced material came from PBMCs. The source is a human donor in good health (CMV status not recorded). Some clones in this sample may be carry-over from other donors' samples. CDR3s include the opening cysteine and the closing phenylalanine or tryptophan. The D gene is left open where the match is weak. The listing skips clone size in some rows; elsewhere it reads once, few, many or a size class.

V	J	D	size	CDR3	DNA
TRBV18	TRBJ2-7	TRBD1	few	CASSTGLGTGGEQYF	TGTGCCAGCTCGACGGGTTTGGGGACAGGGGGCGAGCAGTACTTC
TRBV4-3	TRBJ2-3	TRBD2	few	CASSQDLLSGGALGSDTQYF	TGCGCCAGCAGCCAAGATCTCCTTAGCGGGGGGGCCTTAGGGTCAGATACGCAGTATTTT
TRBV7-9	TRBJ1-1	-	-	CASSLEGAEGEAFF	TGTGCCAGCAGCTTAGAAGGGGCGGAGGGTGAAGCTTTCTTT
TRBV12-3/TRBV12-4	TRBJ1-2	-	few	CASSSPSQQSNYGYTF	TGTGCCAGCAGTTCCCCTTCACAACAGTCTAACTATGGCTACACCTTC
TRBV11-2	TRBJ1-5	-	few	CASSLTSGSGQPQHF	TGTGCCAGCAGCTTAACCTCAGGGAGCGGCCAGCCCCAGCATTTT
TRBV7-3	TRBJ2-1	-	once	CASSPRLDPKNEQFF	TGTGCCAGCAGCCCCCGACTAGACCCTAAGAATGAGCAGTTCTTC
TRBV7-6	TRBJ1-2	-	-	CASSPPSPYGYTF	TGTGCCAGCAGCCCCCCCTCCCCCTATGGCTACACCTTC
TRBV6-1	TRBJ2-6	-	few	CASRGTSSGANVLTF	TGTGCCAGCAGGGGAACCAGCTCTGGGGCCAACGTCCTGACTTTC
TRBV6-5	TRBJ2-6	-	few	CASSYSPGTGANVLTF	TGTGCCAGCAGTTACTCTCCAGGGACTGGGGCCAACGTCCTGACTTTC
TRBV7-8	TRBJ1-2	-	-	CASSLRTAVPYGYTF	TGTGCCAGCAGCCTACGGACCGCTGTCCCCTATGGCTACACCTTC
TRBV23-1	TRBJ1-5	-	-	CASSHPTVTAHQPQHF	TGCGCCAGCAGTCATCCGACAGTAACGGCCCATCAGCCCCAGCATTTT
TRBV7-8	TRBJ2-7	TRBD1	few	CASSLATGASYEQYF	TGTGCCAGCAGCTTAGCAACAGGGGCCTCCTACGAGCAGTACTTC
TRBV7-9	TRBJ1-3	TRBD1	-	CASRSRQGSGNTRYF	TGTGCCAGCAGATCCAGACAGGGGTCTGGAAACACCAGATATTTT
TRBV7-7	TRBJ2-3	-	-	CASRKPGTSSADTQYF	TGTGCCAGCAGGAAACCCGGGACTTCGTCGGCAGATACGCAGTATTTT
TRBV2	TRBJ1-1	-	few	CASRWGEGTEAFF	TGTGCCAGCAGGTGGGGGGAGGGCACTGAAGCTTTCTTT
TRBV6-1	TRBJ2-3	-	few	CASSDVRTDTQYF	TGTGCCAGCAGTGACGTTCGGACAGATACGCAGTATTTT
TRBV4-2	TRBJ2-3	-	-	CASSQDSLTDPPDTQYF	TGTGCCAGCAGCCAAGATTCTTTGACAGATCCCCCAGATACGCAGTATTTT
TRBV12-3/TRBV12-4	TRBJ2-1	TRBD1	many	CASSRDRGFDNEQFF	TGTGCCAGCAGTCGGGACAGGGGGTTCGACAATGAGCAGTTCTTC
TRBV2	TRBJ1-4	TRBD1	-	CASTRTAGTDNEKLFF	TGTGCCAGCACCAGAACGGCCGGGACAGATAATGAAAAACTGTTTTTT
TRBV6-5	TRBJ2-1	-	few	CASSYAPAPVSYNEQFF	TGTGCCAGCAGTTACGCCCCCGCCCCCGTCTCCTACAATGAGCAGTTCTTC
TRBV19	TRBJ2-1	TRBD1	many	CASSIDHPGQGVGNEQFF	TGTGCCAGTAGTATAGATCACCCCGGACAGGGGGTGGGCAATGAGCAGTTCTTC
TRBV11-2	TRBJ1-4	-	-	CASSLRKVLKEGKLFF	TGTGCCAGCAGCCTTCGAAAGGTATTAAAAGAAGGAAAACTGTTTTTT
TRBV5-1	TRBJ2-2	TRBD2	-	CASSLEGTTLAGELFF	TGCGCCAGCAGCTTGGAGGGGACTACCCTCGCCGGGGAGCTGTTTTTT
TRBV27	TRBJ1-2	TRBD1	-	CASTNRGGGYTF	TGTGCCAGCACTAACAGGGGCGGAGGCTACACCTTC
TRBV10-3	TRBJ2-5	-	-	CAISVTEKETQYF	TGTGCCATCAGTGTGACGGAGAAAGAGACCCAGTACTTC
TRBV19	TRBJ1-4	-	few	CASSPWTADEKLFF	TGTGCCAGTAGTCCCTGGACGGCCGATGAAAAACTGTTTTTT
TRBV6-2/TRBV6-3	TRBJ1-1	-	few	CASSYSSQAFF	TGTGCCAGCAGTTACTCGTCGCAAGCTTTCTTT
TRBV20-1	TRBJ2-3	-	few	CSADPGQLWINTQYF	TGCAGTGCTGACCCGGGGCAGCTCTGGATAAATACGCAGTATTTT
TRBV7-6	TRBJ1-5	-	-	CASSFMSAGMRNQPQHF	TGTGCCAGCAGCTTCATGAGTGCAGGGATGCGCAATCAGCCCCAGCATTTT
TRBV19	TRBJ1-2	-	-	CATTEGGAPHGYTF	TGTGCCACTACCGAGGGGGGCGCACCGCATGGCTACACCTTC
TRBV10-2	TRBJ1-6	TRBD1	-	CATRDREKSPLHF	TGCGCCACCCGGGACAGGGAAAAGTCACCCCTCCACTTT
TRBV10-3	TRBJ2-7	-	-	CAISESSGPGEQYF	TGTGCCATCAGTGAGTCCTCGGGGCCGGGGGAGCAGTACTTC
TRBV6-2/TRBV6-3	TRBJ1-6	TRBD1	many	CASSFSVTGSNSPLHF	TGTGCCAGCAGTTTTTCGGTGACAGGGAGTAATTCACCCCTCCACTTT
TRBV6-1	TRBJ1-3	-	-	CASSEVLRQGGGNTIYF	TGTGCCAGCAGTGAAGTGTTGCGGCAGGGCGGGGGAAACACCATATATTTT